This T cell receptor beta chain was obtained from a study of control samples from healthy donors and cancer patients. TCRdb's table, derived via immunoSEQ multiplex PCR, lists solely in-frame clones and lacks some. The top ten clones hold around 14% of a sample with 130,000 or so clones, approximately 94% of them seen once. Sequences were obtained from blood. The origin of this receptor is a middle-aged man in good health.

For the CDR3, the DNA is TGTGCCACCCTCCCGGGAGGGCGGGAGACCCAGTACTTC. Translated, it gives CATLPGGRETQYF. This chain connects TRBV28 to TRBJ2-5; TRBD2 agrees at 8 bases. There are 13 residues in the CDR3. V gave up 10 bases and J gave up 5 bases; unmatched junction bases: 9. Germline V lookup: CDR1 MDHEN, CDR2 SYDVKM.